This T cell receptor (beta chain) was sequenced during a study of vaccination effects on CD4 cells after COVID-19. Turning to the study itself: Post-vaccine sampling took place a median of 72 days after the second dose. Study results and caveats: Within healthy vaccinees, only 1 of 255 vaccine-induced clones displayed cross-reactivity with common cold coronaviruses.

Per germline, CDR1 SGHRS and CDR2 YFSETQ. This CDR3 spans 13 amino acids. Trimming shortened V by 0 bases and J by 4 bases, and 7 bases separated the two germline ends. Data came from immunoSEQ multiplex PCR; TCRdb stores just in-frame clones and leaves some out. The table has almost 70,000 clones, around two thirds seen once. Antigen-specific CD4+ T cells were expanded with viral peptide pools in the ViraFEST assay before sequencing. With roughly nine days of culture completed, CD4+ T cells were isolated. Everyone in the study got two shots of either the BNT162b2 or mRNA-1273 vaccine. Cultures used roughly 2.2 million PBMC per well, around 9 IU/ml IL-2 and about 10 ug/ml peptides. For this clone: The antigen remains unidentified.

The V gene is TRBV5-1, the J gene TRBJ1-1; D perhaps matches TRBD1 (5 bases). This specimen was CD4+ T cells from PBMCs cultured with HCoV-229E spike peptides, taken after COVID-19 vaccination. The clonotype comes from a human donor who received a COVID-19 vaccine. DNA of the CDR3: TGCGCCAGCAGCTTGGCCCAGGGCACTGAAGCTTTCTTT. Translating it yields CASSLAQGTEAFF.